This record looks at one T cell receptor (beta chain) sequence and its context. This sample also contains other DNA sequences that code for the same CDR3. TCRdb's copy holds only in-frame clones and misses some; the assay was immunoSEQ multiplex PCR. The profile shows some 1,400,000 clones, approximately 97% of them singletons. This specimen comes from a study of shared clonotypes between healthy human individuals. The CDR3 has 15 amino acids. The V end was cut by 0 bases, the J end by 4 bases, with 11 bases between. Germline V CDR1 and CDR2: SGHRS, YFSETQ. The J gene is TRBJ2-1, the V gene TRBV5-1; D may be TRBD1 (6 bases). The sequenced material came from naive CD4+ T cells sorted from blood. Specified subset: CD45RA+ positively selected. This clonotype was sampled from a man between 25 and 39 years old in good health. The CDR3 DNA follows: TGCGCCAGCAGCTTGGTGGCAGGGGTATACAATGAGCAGTTCTTC. Translating it yields CASSLVAGVYNEQFF.